This passage covers 25 T cell receptor beta chains from one sample sequenced in a study of cytomegalovirus exposure and HLA in healthy donors. With 60 Vbeta and 13 Jbeta primers, the PCR was carried out. TCRdb's table, derived via immunoSEQ multiplex PCR, lists solely in-frame clones and lacks some. The sample includes over 100,000 clones, 79% of them seen just once. Sequenced material: PBMCs. The source is a male donor in good health and CMV-seronegative.

The J gene is TRBJ1-2, the V gene TRBV7-3; perhaps TRBD1 as D (5 bases). The V gene's germline CDR1 is SGHTA and CDR2 FQGTGA. Trimming removed 2 bases at V and 1 base at J, with 11 bases between. The CDR3 length is 15 residues. The CDR3 spells CASSLGGDLNYGYTF. The CDR3 nucleotides read TGTGCCAGCAGCTTAGGGGGGGATCTTAACTATGGCTACACCTTC.

Concerning this clone: One end of the junction fails to match germline, which may point to a read error. The chain has TRBV27 and TRBJ1-6; D ambiguous. The length of the CDR3 is 15 residues. Per germline, CDR1 MNHEY and CDR2 SMNVEV (reference sequence). The CDR3 sequence: CASRSGGAYNSPPHF. The CDR3 DNA reads as TGTGCCAGCAGATCAGGAGGCGCCTATAATTCACCCCCCCACTTT.

The V and J genes are TRBV7-8 and TRBJ1-2; TRBD1 aligns across 7 bases. CDR1 and CDR2 from the germline V gene are SGHVS and FQNEAQ. CDR3 length: 18 residues. J gave up 1 base and V 3 bases, and 14 bases lay outside the gene matches. As DNA, the CDR3 is TGTGCCAGCAGCTTTGACAGGGATGAGAGGGGAATTAACTATGGCTACACCTTC. This translates into CASSFDRDERGINYGYTF.

This chain connects TRBV30 to TRBJ2-5; TRBD2 agrees at 9 bases. Trimming cost V 4 bases and J 7 bases; bases outside gene matches: 7. Per germline, CDR1 GTSNPN and CDR2 SVGIG (reference sequence). This CDR3 spans 13 amino acids. CDR3: CAWKAGGPVTQYF. The CDR3 nucleotides are TGTGCCTGGAAGGCGGGGGGGCCGGTGACCCAGTACTTC.

The rearrangement uses TRBV2 and TRBJ1-5, with D possibly matching TRBD1 (6 bases). The length of the CDR3 is 13 residues. The V gene lost 6 bases and the J gene lost 4 bases, with 10 bases spanning the gap. CDR1 is SNHLY, CDR2 FYNNEI, per germline. The CDR3 nucleotides are TGTGCCAGCAGCGGGACAAATAATCAGCCCCAGCATTTT. It specifies CASSGTNNQPQHF.

CDR3 DNA: TGTGCCAGCAGCCCTAGACTAGCGGGGGGTCTCCTGTCCTACAATGAGCAGTTCTTC. This sequence encodes CASSPRLAGGLLSYNEQFF. V and J are TRBV7-8 and TRBJ2-1; the match to TRBD2 covers 13 bases. The CDR3 contains 19 residues. V lost 5 bases to trimming and J lost 1 base; unmatched junction nucleotides: 11. Germline-derived CDR1 and CDR2 are SGHVS and FQNEAQ.

The chain uses TRBV27 and TRBJ2-7, with 7 nucleotides matching TRBD1. CDR3 length: 14 amino acids. Germline-derived CDR1 and CDR2 are MNHEY and SMNVEV (reference sequence). The trim removed 5 bases at V and 3 bases at J, leaving 7 bases unmatched. The CDR3 bases are TGTGCCAGCAGTCCTACAGGGGTGGTCTACGAGCAGTACTTC. As protein: CASSPTGVVYEQYF.

The chain carries TRBV30 and TRBJ1-3, with TRBD1 as a possible D gene (5 bases). CDR1 and CDR2 from the germline V gene are GTSNPN and SVGIG (reference sequence). Trimming left V 3 bases short and J 4 bases short, with 16 bases between. The CDR3 totals 15 residues. This CDR3 reads CAWRERDGRGNTIYF. DNA for the CDR3: TGTGCCTGGAGAGAACGGGACGGGAGGGGAAACACCATATATTTT.

The gene calls are TRBV10-3 and TRBJ2-7, with D unclear. The CDR3 contains 15 residues. CDR1 and CDR2 from the germline V gene are ENHRY and SYGVKD. Trimming pared 2 bases from V and 0 bases from J, leaving 11 bases between. Written as DNA, the CDR3 is TGTGCCATCAGTGAGAAGATTAGCTCCTCCTACGAGCAGTACTTC. Encoded protein: CAISEKISSSYEQYF.

This clone occurred a few times. This chain connects TRBV6-5 to TRBJ1-1; TRBD1 is a possible D gene (5 bases). The CDR3 sequence is 16 residues long. Germline CDR1 reads MNHEY; CDR2 reads SVGAGI. V shed 0 bases and J shed 4 bases, with 15 bases lying between them. Here the CDR3 DNA reads TGTGCCAGCAGTTACTCTCTCGCAGGGAAATTCACTGAAGCTTTCTTT. The encoded protein is CASSYSLAGKFTEAFF.

The chain joins TRBV30 to TRBJ1-1, with D unclear. CDR1 and CDR2 from the germline V gene are GTSNPN and SVGIG (reference sequence). This CDR3 has 12 residues. V was shortened by 0 bases and J by 7 bases, with 9 bases between the two germline ends. The CDR3 DNA sequence: TGTGCCTGGAGTGTAGAGGCCCGTGAAGCTTTCTTT. It translates to CAWSVEAREAFF.

The chain couples TRBV11-3 to TRBJ1-1; D is unresolved. The CDR3 sequence is 14 residues long. V was shortened by 1 base and J by 4 bases, with 10 bases between the two germline ends. Germline V CDR1 and CDR2: SGHNT, YENEEA. The CDR3 DNA reads TGTGCCAGCAGCTTAGCCCGGGATCGCACTGAAGCTTTCTTT. Its protein is CASSLARDRTEAFF.

This clone is a singleton in its sample. The rearrangement uses TRBV5-1 and TRBJ2-3; tentatively, D is TRBD1 (5 bases). CDR1 is SGHRS and CDR2 is YFSETQ in the germline V gene. The CDR3 extends over 15 amino acids. V gave up 0 bases and J gave up 3 bases, with 11 bases separating them. The CDR3 region has the DNA TGCGCCAGCAGCTTGGGACAGCCACTTACAGATACGCAGTATTTT. Its protein product is CASSLGQPLTDTQYF.

V is TRBV9 and J is TRBJ1-2, with 7 bases aligning to TRBD1. V shed 3 bases, J shed 5 bases, and the junction held 1 base outside the gene matches. The CDR3 totals 12 residues. CDR1 and CDR2 (germline): SGDLS, YYNGEE. CDR3 nucleotide sequence: TGTGCCAGCAGCGGGACAGGTTATGGCTACACCTTC. Translated, it gives CASSGTGYGYTF.

The genes are TRBV20-1 and TRBJ1-1, with a possible D match to TRBD1 (6 bases). The V end was cut by 1 base, the J end by 8 bases, with 8 bases between. The CDR3 is 11 residues long. Germline-derived CDR1 and CDR2 are DFQATT and SNEGSKA (reference sequence). The DNA of the CDR3 is TGCAGTGCTAGAGTCGACAGGGAAGCTTTCTTT. Its translation: CSARVDREAFF.

The chain uses TRBV19 and TRBJ2-4; 7 bases map to TRBD2. This CDR3 has 13 residues. J gave up 8 bases and V 4 bases, and 5 bases lay outside the gene matches. Germline V gene data show CDR1 as LNHDA and CDR2 as SQIVND (reference sequence). CDR3 loop: CASSRASGDIQYF. CDR3 sequence (DNA): TGTGCCAGTAGTAGGGCCAGCGGGGACATTCAGTACTTC. The variable domain in full, with the rest retrieved from reference TRBV19 and TRBJ2-4, is DGGITQSPKYLFRKEGQNVTLSCEQNLNHDAMYWYRQDPGQGLRLIYYSQIVNDFQKGDIAEGYSVSREKKESFPLTVTSAQKNPTAFYLCASSRASGDIQYFGAGTRLSVL.

Remarks on this clone: Sequence at one end of the junction differs from germline and may be a read error. The chain has TRBV7-3 and TRBJ2-1; D perhaps matches TRBD2 (6 bases). CDR1 is SGHTA, CDR2 FQGTGA, per germline. The CDR3 is 15 residues long. CDR3 protein: CASSPTRDSYDEQFF. Written as DNA, the CDR3 is TGTGCCAGCAGCCCAACCCGGGACTCCTACGATGAGCAGTTCTTC. Full variable domain (rest looked up from reference TRBV7-3 and TRBJ2-1): GAGVSQTPSNKVTEKGKYVELRCDPISGHTALYWYRQSLGQGPEFLIYFQGTGAADDSGLPNDRFFAVRPEGSVSTLKIQRTERGDSAVYLCASSPTRDSYDEQFFGPGTRLTVL.

The gene calls are TRBV9 and TRBJ1-6, with 7 bases that match TRBD1. The ends lost 2 bases at V and 5 bases at J; junction bases unmatched: 4. The germline V gene has CDR1 SGDLS and CDR2 YYNGEE. There are 15 residues in the CDR3. CDR3 amino acids: CASSVRGQHNSPLHF. The CDR3 DNA is TGTGCCAGCAGCGTTCGGGGACAGCATAATTCACCCCTCCACTTT.

This chain links TRBV15 with TRBJ2-5, with 14 positions matching TRBD2. CDR3 length: 18 residues. Germline V lookup: CDR1 LNHNV, CDR2 YYDKDF (reference sequence). The V gene end was trimmed by 0 bases and the J gene end by 2 bases; junction bases not matched to a gene: 5. The CDR3 region is CATSRDRGTSGRQETQYF. The CDR3 region has the DNA TGTGCCACCAGCAGAGATAGAGGGACTAGCGGGAGACAAGAGACCCAGTACTTC.

V is TRBV19 and J is TRBJ1-2, with D maybe TRBD1 (6 bases). Germline lookup yields CDR1 LNHDA and CDR2 SQIVND (reference sequence). The CDR3 length is 15 residues. Trimming left V 4 bases short and J 4 bases short, with 16 bases between. CDR3 sequence reads: CASSKGEGVGYGYTF. CDR3 sequence (DNA): TGTGCCAGTAGTAAGGGGGAGGGCGTTGGCTATGGCTACACCTTC.

This clone was detected a few times. The V gene is TRBV7-8, the J gene TRBJ1-4; 8 bases are shared with TRBD1. The V and J ends lost 5 bases and 7 bases, in that order; junction bases with no gene match: 6. Germline loops: CDR1 SGHVS, CDR2 FQNEAQ. The CDR3 length is 14 residues. For the CDR3, the DNA is TGTGCCAGCAGCCGCAGGGGGCGGGCTGAAAAACTGTTTTTT. The encoded protein is CASSRRGRAEKLFF.

V gene TRBV27 combines with J gene TRBJ1-5; 8 bases agree with TRBD1. V dropped 5 bases and J dropped 4; count of bases not matched to a gene: 4. This CDR3 is 14 amino acids long. Germline V lookup: CDR1 MNHEY, CDR2 SMNVEV (reference sequence). The CDR3 protein is CASSLRQGNQPQHF. CDR3 in DNA: TGTGCCAGCAGTCTCCGACAGGGGAATCAGCCCCAGCATTTT.

With respect to this clone: At the DNA level, this CDR3 is encoded by other sequences in the same sample as well. The chain carries TRBV28 and TRBJ1-2; weak D call: TRBD1 (5 bases). Germline loops: CDR1 MDHEN, CDR2 SYDVKM. V shed 6 bases and J shed 4 bases, with 15 bases lying between them. This CDR3 is 14 amino acids long. CDR3 amino acids: CASSRNQGPYGYTF. CDR3 DNA: TGTGCCAGCAGCCGAAACCAGGGTCCCTATGGCTACACCTTC.

The chain employs TRBV19 and TRBJ2-1, with D possibly matching TRBD2 (7 bases). Germline lookup yields CDR1 LNHDA and CDR2 SQIVND (reference sequence). V lost 8 bases and J lost 5, with 19 bases in between. The length of the CDR3 is 15 residues. In DNA form, the CDR3 reads TGTGCCAGTGCCCCGGCGGGGGCCCCACACAATGAGCAGTTCTTC. It yields the protein CASAPAGAPHNEQFF. Based on the CDR3 plus reference TRBV19 and TRBJ2-1, the full variable domain is DGGITQSPKYLFRKEGQNVTLSCEQNLNHDAMYWYRQDPGQGLRLIYYSQIVNDFQKGDIAEGYSVSREKKESFPLTVTSAQKNPTAFYLCASAPAGAPHNEQFFGPGTRLTVL.

V is TRBV7-9 and J is TRBJ2-5; no definite D call. Germline values: CDR1 SEHNR, CDR2 FQNEAQ (reference sequence). This CDR3 has 13 residues. V dropped 3 bases and J dropped 1 base, with 6 bases sitting between them. The CDR3 sequence is CASSFTLQETQYF. The CDR3 nucleotides read TGTGCCAGCAGCTTCACTCTCCAAGAGACCCAGTACTTC.